These 4 T cell receptor beta chains share one sample of origin, sequenced in a study of CD8 T cells in ankylosing spondylitis. TCRdb passed the 5' RACE reads through MiXCR, listing each CDR3 protein once. The top ten clones hold under 20% of a sample with some 700,000 distinct CDR3 sequences, 15% to 20% of them seen once. Study-wide results and caveats: Seven to nine highly homologous variants formed a TCR beta motif that appeared characteristic of ankylosing spondylitis blood.

These receptors are not linked to any known antigen. The sample consisted of blood, either unsorted or a sorted T cell fraction (not recorded which). The receptors derive from a male donor with ankylosing spondylitis.

This clonotype occurred a few times. This CDR3 is CASSYSGLVGEQFF. The CDR3 nucleotides are TGTGCCAGCAGTTACTCTGGACTAGTGGGTGAGCAGTTCTTC. The chain links TRBV6-2 or TRBV6-3 to TRBJ2-1; TRBD2 aligns across 7 bases. The length of the CDR3 is 14 residues. V shed 0 bases, J shed 9 bases, and the junction held 5 bases outside the gene matches. Germline V gene lookup returns CDR1 MNHEY and CDR2 SVGEGT.

On this clonotype itself: Sequence at one end of the junction differs from germline and may be a read error. This sequence joins TRBV12-3 or TRBV12-4 and TRBJ2-1, with D maybe TRBD2 (6 bases). The CDR3 runs 18 residues. CDR3 amino acids: CASCLAPRPVRGINEQFF. The CDR3 coding sequence is TGTGCCAGCTGTTTAGCGCCTAGGCCTGTTCGGGGGATAAATGAGCAGTTCTTC.

This clonotype was observed a handful of times. This chain links TRBV6-5 with TRBJ2-5, with 7 nucleotides matching TRBD2. CDR1 and CDR2 from the germline V gene are MNHEY and SVGAGI. V trimming: 2 bases; J trimming: 9 bases; junction bases outside the gene matches: 9. This CDR3 contains 14 residues. The CDR3 protein is CASSYGAGERPQYF. CDR3 bases: TGTGCCAGCAGTTACGGGGCGGGAGAGAGGCCCCAGTACTTC.

With regard to this clonotype: A single base separates this from a much larger clone, so it may be a read error. The chain joins TRBV4-2 to TRBJ2-4; D may be TRBD1 (5 bases). Germline V CDR1 and CDR2: LGHNA, YNFKEQ. CDR3 length: 14 residues. CDR3 loop: CASSQGGARNIQCF. For the CDR3, the DNA is TGTGCCAGCAGCCAAGGTGGGGCGAGGAACATTCAGTGCTTC.